The 29 T cell receptor beta chains presented below share a single source sample, sequenced in a study of early T cells in non-severe SARS-CoV-2 infection (dated by TCRdb to the early 2020s). Receptors were amplified or captured by 5' RACE. The run used a NextSeq 500. TCRdb handled the public reads itself, with Q25 trimming in fastp and clone calling in MiXCR, and kept productive beta chains. Entries are consolidated by CDR3 protein sequence, retaining the most common genes and DNA. The sample yields around 31,000 distinct CDR3 sequences; 8.5% to 10% were counted once. Together, the top ten hold about 13% of the sample. Sequencing used whole blood. Receptors were obtained from an adult who was a healthcare worker with PCR-confirmed SARS-CoV-2 infection or an uninfected control (not recorded which).

This clonotype was seen repeatedly, ten times or more. This rearrangement joins TRBV28 to TRBJ1-1, with a possible D match to TRBD1 (5 bases). The CDR3 is 16 amino acids. Germline lookup yields CDR1 MDHEN and CDR2 SYDVKM. V dropped 9 bases and J dropped 1 base, with 21 bases sitting between them. The CDR3 nucleotides are TGTGCCAGTCTTACCGGGGCAGGCGCCCGGAACACTGAAGCTTTCTTT. It yields the protein CASLTGAGARNTEAFF.

This clonotype was observed at least ten times. The chain links TRBV19 to TRBJ2-1, with TRBD2 matching 9 bases. Germline CDR1 is LNHDA and CDR2 is SQIVND (reference sequence). J lost 3 bases, V lost 1 base, and 4 bases had no gene match. This CDR3 contains 16 residues. The CDR3 DNA sequence: TGTGCCAGTAGTATAGTGGGGACTAGCTTCTACAATGAGCAGTTCTTC. Translation: CASSIVGTSFYNEQFF. Drawing the rest from reference TRBV19 and TRBJ2-1, the complete variable domain is DGGITQSPKYLFRKEGQNVTLSCEQNLNHDAMYWYRQDPGQGLRLIYYSQIVNDFQKGDIAEGYSVSREKKESFPLTVTSAQKNPTAFYLCASSIVGTSFYNEQFFGPGTRLTVL.

This clonotype came up many times. V and J are TRBV6-1 and TRBJ1-2; a possible D gene is TRBD1 (5 bases). Germline V lookup: CDR1 MNHNS, CDR2 SASEGT. V was shortened by 1 base and J by 10 bases, with 19 bases between the two germline ends. The CDR3 runs to 15 residues. The DNA of the CDR3 is TGTGCCAGCAGTGAAGTCGGGACGGGCGCGGGAGACTACACCTTC. It specifies CASSEVGTGAGDYTF.

This clonotype has a handful of counts. The J gene is TRBJ2-5, the V gene TRBV18; D might be TRBD1 (5 bases). The V and J ends lost 3 bases and 0 bases respectively, with 11 bases between them. The CDR3 is made up of 15 amino acids. Germline V CDR1 and CDR2: KGHSH, LQKENI. CDR3 in DNA: TGTGCCAGCTCACCGACAGACAAGTACCAAGAGACCCAGTACTTC. Protein product: CASSPTDKYQETQYF. The full variable domain, completed using reference TRBV18 and TRBJ2-5, is NAGVMQNPRHLVRRRGQEARLRCSPMKGHSHVYWYRQLPEEGLKFMVYLQKENIIDESGMPKERFSAEFPKEGPSILRIQQVVRGDSAAYFCASSPTDKYQETQYFGPGTRLLVL.

This clonotype showed up many times. The chain combines TRBV7-3 with TRBJ1-1; D unresolved. Germline V gene lookup returns CDR1 SGHTA and CDR2 FQGTGA. V was cut by 2 bases and J by 4 bases, with 20 bases left in between. This CDR3 region has 17 residues. CDR3 protein: CASSLLPTAFVPTEAFF. The CDR3 nucleotides are TGTGCCAGCAGCTTACTCCCTACAGCCTTCGTGCCCACTGAAGCTTTCTTT.

V is TRBV20-1 and J is TRBJ1-2; no definite D call. V was cut by 5 bases and J by 2 bases, with 9 bases left in between. Germline V gene data show CDR1 as DFQATT and CDR2 as SNEGSKA (reference sequence). The CDR3 runs to 12 residues. The CDR3 here is CSASQQNYGYTF. CDR3 sequence (DNA): TGCAGTGCTTCACAGCAGAACTATGGCTACACCTTC.

This chain joins TRBV5-1 and TRBJ2-4, with D possibly TRBD2 on 6 matching bases. V was clipped by 3 bases and J by 10 bases, with 20 bases between them. Germline V gene lookup returns CDR1 SGHRS and CDR2 YFSETQ. The CDR3 is 15 residues long. The CDR3 sequence is CASSSGLDRAVIQYF. The CDR3 DNA reads as TGCGCCAGCAGCTCGGGACTCGACCGGGCCGTGATTCAGTACTTC.

For this clonotype: This clone may be a read error of a much larger clone one base away. V usage is TRBV5-4 and J usage is TRBJ1-6, with D maybe TRBD1 (6 bases). V dropped 4 bases and J dropped 6 bases, with 17 bases sitting between them. Germline V gene sequence: CDR1 SGHNT, CDR2 YYREEE (reference sequence). This CDR3 is built from 16 residues. CDR3 in amino acids: CASSVNQGRRNSPLHF. The CDR3 DNA follows: TGTGCCAGCAGCGTGAACCAGGGGAGGCGTAATTCACCCCTCCACTTT.

This clonotype is categorized as medium-sized. The chain combines TRBV7-9 with TRBJ1-6, with D maybe TRBD1 (5 bases). V was clipped by 1 base and J by 6 bases, with 7 bases between them. The length of the CDR3 is 14 residues. Germline-derived CDR1 and CDR2 are SEHNR and FQNEAQ (reference sequence). The CDR3 nucleotides read TGTGCCAGCAGCTTAGTAGGGGCTAATTCACCCCTCCACTTT. This sequence encodes CASSLVGANSPLHF.

This clonotype was counted at least ten times. This rearrangement joins TRBV12-3 or TRBV12-4 to TRBJ2-5; D may correspond to TRBD1 or TRBD2 (5 bases each). The CDR3 sequence is 15 residues long. Trimming cost V 5 bases and J 1 base, with 14 bases left between them. The CDR3 loop reads CASSPPGRLQETQYF. CDR3 sequence (DNA): TGTGCCAGCAGTCCGCCGGGACGCCTCCAAGAGACCCAGTACTTC.

The sample holds a few counts of this clonotype. This chain connects TRBV20-1 to TRBJ2-3; 7 nucleotides align to TRBD2. CDR1 and CDR2 from the germline V gene are DFQATT and SNEGSKA (reference sequence). Trimming took 3 bases from V and 2 from J; bases not matched to a gene: 2. This CDR3 comprises 13 residues. The CDR3 region has the DNA TGCAGTGCTAGGGGGGGGACCACAGATACGCAGTATTTT. Protein sequence: CSARGGTTDTQYF.

Points on this clonotype: Since a much larger clone is just one base distant, this may be a read error. CDR3 region: CASKGGSESQYF. CDR3 DNA sequence: TGTGCCAGCAAGGGGGGATCAGAGAGCCAGTACTTC. The rearrangement links TRBV2 to TRBJ2-5; D may be TRBD1 or TRBD2 (6 bases each). The CDR3 has 12 amino acids. CDR1 and CDR2 from the germline V gene are SNHLY and FYNNEI. The whole variable domain, remainder taken from reference TRBV2 and TRBJ2-5, is EPEVTQTPSHQVTQMGQEVILRCVPISNHLYFYWYRQILGQKVEFLVSFYNNEISEKSEIFDDQFSVERPDGSNFTLKIRSTKLEDSAMYFCASKGGSESQYFGPGTRLLVL.

This sequence joins TRBV2 and TRBJ2-2; D is undetermined. CDR3 length: 13 residues. CDR1 SNHLY and CDR2 FYNNEI come from the germline V gene. V lost 4 bases and J 5 bases, leaving 8 bases between the germline ends. CDR3 sequence reads: CASSGGGTGELFF. CDR3 bases: TGTGCCAGCAGTGGGGGTGGAACCGGGGAGCTGTTTTTT. Variable domain in full (rest from reference TRBV2 and TRBJ2-2): EPEVTQTPSHQVTQMGQEVILRCVPISNHLYFYWYRQILGQKVEFLVSFYNNEISEKSEIFDDQFSVERPDGSNFTLKIRSTKLEDSAMYFCASSGGGTGELFFGEGSRLTVL.

In its sample, this clonotype was seen a few times. The chain uses TRBV19 and TRBJ2-1; D is ambiguous. There are 15 residues in the CDR3. Trimming stripped 5 bases from V and 0 bases from J, with 11 bases between. Germline CDR1 is LNHDA and CDR2 is SQIVND (reference sequence). The CDR3 loop reads CASSYQESSYNEQFF. CDR3 DNA sequence: TGTGCCAGTAGTTATCAGGAGAGCTCCTACAATGAGCAGTTCTTC.

This clonotype appeared many times. The gene calls are TRBV6-4 and TRBJ2-1; D remains unclear. The CDR3 spans 14 residues. V was cut by 0 bases and J by 4 bases, with 7 bases left in between. Per germline, CDR1 MRHNA and CDR2 SNTAGT. CDR3: CASSDSNRYNEQFF. The DNA for the CDR3 is TGTGCCAGCAGTGACTCGAACAGATACAATGAGCAGTTCTTC.

At least ten counts were recorded for this clonotype. The chain combines TRBV7-2 with TRBJ2-5; D remains ambiguous. This CDR3 has 14 residues. Germline V gene lookup returns CDR1 SGHTA and CDR2 FQGNSA. Trimming stripped 5 bases from V and 1 base from J, with 11 bases between. The CDR3 spells CASSLSSAQETQYF. The CDR3 coding sequence is TGTGCCAGCAGCCTGTCGTCGGCCCAAGAGACCCAGTACTTC.

In nucleotides, the CDR3 is TGTGCCATCAGTGAGTCGCAGGTTTTGAACACTGAAGCTTTCTTT. Amino acid sequence: CAISESQVLNTEAFF. The chain is built from TRBV10-3 and TRBJ1-1, with unresolved D. This CDR3 contains 15 residues. Trimming cost V 0 bases and J 0 bases, with 8 bases left between them. Germline CDR1 reads ENHRY; CDR2 reads SYGVKD.

Comments on this clonotype: A single base separates this from a much larger clone, so it may be a read error. The chain has TRBV30 and TRBJ2-7; no definite D call. The CDR3 has 12 amino acids. Germline assignment: CDR1 GTSNPN and CDR2 SVGIG (reference sequence). The CDR3 loop is CVWSPYSYEQYF. The CDR3 DNA reads as TGTGTCTGGAGTCCGTACTCCTACGAGCAGTACTTC.

This chain joins TRBV6-6 and TRBJ2-3, with 14 bases matching TRBD2. After removal of 3 bases from V and 8 bases from J, the junction contained 10 bases not matched to a gene. Germline CDR1 reads MNHNY; CDR2 reads SVGAGI (reference sequence). The CDR3 spans 17 residues. CDR3 in amino acids: CASSYPGTSGGPGTQYF. Written as DNA, the CDR3 is TGTGCCAGCAGTTATCCCGGGACTAGCGGGGGACCGGGTACGCAGTATTTT.

This clonotype was counted at least ten times. V usage is TRBV12-3 or TRBV12-4 and J usage is TRBJ1-3; D perhaps matches TRBD1 (5 bases). Between the trimmed V and J ends, which lost 1 base and 4 bases, there was a span of 14 bases. The CDR3 loop spans 16 amino acids. The CDR3 here is CASSLVWRGGGNTIYF. The CDR3 bases are TGTGCCAGCAGTTTAGTTTGGAGGGGCGGCGGAAACACCATATATTTT.

This clonotype was seen only a few times. The chain is built from TRBV10-3 and TRBJ1-1; D unclear. CDR1 ENHRY and CDR2 SYGVKD come from the germline V gene. The CDR3 is made up of 13 amino acids. V was trimmed by 4 bases and J by 5 bases, leaving 11 bases between them. The CDR3 sequence: CAISGSLETEAFF. Written as DNA, the CDR3 is TGTGCCATCAGTGGCAGCCTGGAGACTGAAGCTTTCTTT.

The count of this clonotype is one. The chain combines TRBV20-1 with TRBJ2-3; TRBD2 agrees at 8 bases. With V trimmed by 3 bases and J by 7 bases, 15 bases remained unmatched. CDR3 length: 16 residues. Germline CDR1 DFQATT, CDR2 SNEGSKA (reference sequence). This CDR3 reads CSARITPSGGTYTQYF. CDR3 DNA: TGCAGTGCTAGGATAACGCCAAGCGGGGGAACCTATACGCAGTATTTT.

For the CDR3, the DNA is TGTGCCAGCAGTTCCGGCAGGATCCTGGCTGAAGCTTTCTTT. Amino acid sequence: CASSSGRILAEAFF. The V call is TRBV12-3 or TRBV12-4, the J call TRBJ1-1; D uncertain. This CDR3 has 14 amino acids. The ends were cut back, 4 bases at V and 6 bases at J, with 15 bases in the middle.

CDR3: CAWSDSLPRTQYF. As DNA, the CDR3 is TGTGCCTGGAGTGACTCACTGCCGAGGACCCAGTACTTC. V is TRBV30 and J is TRBJ2-5; D is unresolved. Looked up from germline, CDR1 is GTSNPN and CDR2 is SVGIG (reference sequence). V was trimmed by 1 base and J by 7 bases, leaving 13 bases between them. The CDR3 is 13 amino acids.

This clonotype was seen a few times. The V gene is TRBV12-3 or TRBV12-4, the J gene TRBJ1-6; no clear D gene. V gave up 7 bases and J gave up 3 bases, with 13 bases separating them. The CDR3 loop spans 15 amino acids. The CDR3, as DNA: TGTGCCAGCAACCCCGGGCGTAACTATAATTCACCCCTCCACTTT. Encoded protein: CASNPGRNYNSPLHF.

The rearrangement uses TRBV15 and TRBJ2-1; 12 nucleotides match TRBD2. The V gene end was trimmed by 6 bases and the J gene end by 7 bases; junction bases not matched to a gene: 7. This CDR3 has 15 residues. Germline V gene sequence: CDR1 LNHNV, CDR2 YYDKDF (reference sequence). CDR3 residues: CATRNGLAGRNEQFF. The CDR3 bases are TGTGCCACCAGAAACGGACTAGCGGGGCGTAATGAGCAGTTCTTC.

The genes are TRBV20-1 and TRBJ2-1; 7 nucleotides line up with TRBD1. Germline values: CDR1 DFQATT, CDR2 SNEGSKA (reference sequence). J lost 0 bases, V lost 3 bases, and 14 bases had no gene match. The CDR3 is 18 amino acids. CDR3 residues: CSASSGTDGRYSYNEQFF. The CDR3 nucleotides read TGCAGTGCTAGCTCCGGGACAGATGGTCGATACTCCTACAATGAGCAGTTCTTC.

The rearrangement joins TRBV10-3 to TRBJ1-3, with D possibly being TRBD1 (5 bases). The CDR3 contains 15 residues. Trimming left V 3 bases short and J 9 bases short, with 18 bases between. The germline V gene has CDR1 ENHRY and CDR2 SYGVKD. CDR3 protein: CAISDPDSIRGTIYF. The CDR3 coding sequence is TGTGCCATCAGTGATCCCGACAGCATTCGGGGCACCATATATTTT.

The rearrangement joins TRBV9 to TRBJ2-5; D gene uncertain. Trimming took 0 bases from V and 7 from J, leaving 10 bases between them. Germline CDR1 is SGDLS and CDR2 is YYNGEE. The CDR3 totals 13 residues. CDR3 sequence: CASSVDGPGTQYF. The CDR3, as DNA: TGTGCCAGCAGCGTAGACGGTCCGGGGACCCAGTACTTC.